This T cell receptor (beta chain) originates from a study of cytomegalovirus exposure and HLA in healthy donors. The PCR contained 60 Vbeta and 13 Jbeta primers. TCRdb's copy holds only in-frame clones and misses some; the assay was immunoSEQ multiplex PCR. The repertoire has some 140,000 clones, more than 75% of them found once; the top ten carry about 5.5%. CDR1 and CDR2 from the germline V gene are MNHNS and SASEGT. The V and J ends lost 6 bases and 9 bases, in that order; junction bases with no gene match: 6. This CDR3 has 13 amino acids. Study-level results: In an earlier analysis, in 620 or so donors, most V segments appeared productive either ~87% or ~30% of the time. Another analysis was done later, and it associated around 17,000 TCR beta sequences with HLA alleles at 0.05 false discovery rate.

Worth noting for this clone: The antigen remains unidentified.

This clonotype was obtained from a woman between 25 and 40 years old in good health and CMV-seronegative. The sequencing sample was made of PBMCs. The chain employs TRBV6-1 and TRBJ1-5; 9 bases fit TRBD1. The CDR3 loop is CASRLDRGWPQHF. The CDR3, as DNA: TGTGCCAGCAGACTGGACAGGGGTTGGCCCCAGCATTTT.